The TCR beta chain described here comes from a study of CD8 T cells in ankylosing spondylitis. Quantitative barcoded 5'-RACE was used to prepare TCR beta libraries. TCRdb recomputed calls from the 5' RACE reads with MiXCR, one row per CDR3 protein. The data show under 950,000 distinct CDR3 sequences, 19% seen once. CDR1 is DFQATT and CDR2 is SNEGSKA in the germline V gene (reference sequence). V was pared by 0 bases and J by 5 bases, with 13 bases between. The CDR3 loop spans 14 amino acids. Study-level results: Disease-linked clones bore a CD8+ phenotype and were relatively rare in peripheral blood. Characteristic of ankylosing spondylitis blood, it appeared, was a TCR beta motif comprising several highly homologous variants.

In this sample, this clonotype turned up many times. Its antigen remains unknown. This TCR was sampled from a male donor with ankylosing spondylitis. The chain recombines TRBV20-1 with TRBJ1-1; TRBD1 is a possible D gene (6 bases). Material: blood, either unsorted or a sorted T cell fraction (not recorded which). CDR3 nucleotide sequence: TGCAGTGCTAGAGAAGGGGGGTCGAGAACTGAAGCTTTCTTT. Protein: CSAREGGSRTEAFF.